This T cell receptor (beta chain) was sequenced during a study of radiation and T cells in renal cell carcinoma. Study-level points and caveats: From baseline, blood top tumor clonotypes peaked at 2 weeks post-radiation.

This table comes from immunoSEQ multiplex PCR, and its TCRdb copy is limited to in-frame clones, with some not included. The sample records fewer than 150,000 clones, approximately 90% being singletons. The time point here: blood 2 weeks post-SBRT. Treatment: 15 Gy SBRT to primary tumor, nephrectomy 4 weeks later. The sample holds one count of this clone. The antigen is undetermined. V lost 2 bases and J 3 bases, leaving 8 bases between the germline ends. Germline CDR1 SGHTA, CDR2 FQGNSA. CDR3 length equals 14 residues. This material consisted of blood, taken from a patient whose treatment included radiotherapy and nephrectomy. This TCR was sampled from a woman aged 70 to 79 with renal cell carcinoma. V and J are TRBV7-2 and TRBJ1-3; D is unresolved. The CDR3 DNA follows: TGTGCCAGCAGCTTAACGCACAGTGGAAACACCATATATTTT. It specifies CASSLTHSGNTIYF.